This entry lists 4 T cell receptor beta chains sequenced from one sample in a study of cytomegalovirus exposure and HLA in healthy donors. 60 Vbeta and 13 Jbeta primers were used in PCR. Using immunoSEQ multiplex PCR, the repertoire was profiled, and TCRdb retains in-frame clones only, with some absent. This table has about 170,000 clones, roughly 78% appearing once. Sequencing input: PBMCs. These TCRs come from a woman between 50 and 59 years old in good health and CMV-seropositive.

This chain connects TRBV16 to TRBJ2-5; 7 nucleotides agree with TRBD1. V trimming: 4 bases; J trimming: 2 bases; junction bases outside the gene matches: 19. Per germline, CDR1 KGHSY and CDR2 FQNENV. The CDR3 consists of 19 residues. CDR3 sequence reads: CASSPLRPFLTGAQETQYF. The CDR3, as DNA: TGTGCCAGCAGCCCCCTAAGACCGTTCCTTACAGGGGCACAAGAGACCCAGTACTTC.

A few counts support this clone. The chain uses TRBV4-1 and TRBJ1-6; D unclear. V lost 2 bases and J lost 6, with 11 bases in between. Germline V gene sequence: CDR1 MGHRA, CDR2 YSYEKL. CDR3 size: 15 residues. The CDR3: CASSQSLVLNSPLHF. The CDR3 nucleotides read TGCGCCAGCAGCCAAAGCCTGGTCCTTAATTCACCCCTCCACTTT.

The chain has TRBV30 and TRBJ1-5, with D perhaps matching TRBD1 (6 bases). V was pared by 1 base and J by 1 base, with 11 bases between. There are 15 residues in the CDR3. The germline V gene has CDR1 GTSNPN and CDR2 SVGIG (reference sequence). The CDR3 DNA sequence: TGTGCCTGGAGTGGGTTGGGACAAAGCAATCAGCCCCAGCATTTT. It codes for CAWSGLGQSNQPQHF.

The chain couples TRBV19 to TRBJ1-1; no firm D call. CDR3 length equals 14 residues. V was trimmed by 3 bases and J by 3 bases, leaving 11 bases between them. Germline lookup yields CDR1 LNHDA and CDR2 SQIVND (reference sequence). CDR3 nucleotide sequence: TGTGCCAGTAGTATTCTCCAGGTTTACACTGAAGCTTTCTTT. Translating it yields CASSILQVYTEAFF.